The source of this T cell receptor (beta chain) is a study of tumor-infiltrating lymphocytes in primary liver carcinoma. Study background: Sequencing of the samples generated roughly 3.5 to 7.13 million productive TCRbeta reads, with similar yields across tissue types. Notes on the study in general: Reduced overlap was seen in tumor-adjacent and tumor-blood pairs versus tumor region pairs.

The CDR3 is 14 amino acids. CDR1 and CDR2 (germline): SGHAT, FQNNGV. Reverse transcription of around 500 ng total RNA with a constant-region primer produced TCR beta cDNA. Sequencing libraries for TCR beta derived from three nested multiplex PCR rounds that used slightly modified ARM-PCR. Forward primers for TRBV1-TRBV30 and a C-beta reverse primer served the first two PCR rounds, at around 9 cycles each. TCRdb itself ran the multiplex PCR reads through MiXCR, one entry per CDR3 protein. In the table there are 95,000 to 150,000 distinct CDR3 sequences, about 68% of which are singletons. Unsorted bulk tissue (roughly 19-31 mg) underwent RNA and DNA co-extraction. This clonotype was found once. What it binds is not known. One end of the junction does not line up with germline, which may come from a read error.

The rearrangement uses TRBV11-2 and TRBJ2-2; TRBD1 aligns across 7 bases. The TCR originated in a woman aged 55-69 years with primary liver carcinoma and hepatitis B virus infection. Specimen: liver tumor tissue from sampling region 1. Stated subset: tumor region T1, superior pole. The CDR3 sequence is CASSPTRGTGELFF. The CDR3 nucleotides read TGTGCCAGCAGCCCAACCAGGGGGACCGGGGAACTGTTTTTT.